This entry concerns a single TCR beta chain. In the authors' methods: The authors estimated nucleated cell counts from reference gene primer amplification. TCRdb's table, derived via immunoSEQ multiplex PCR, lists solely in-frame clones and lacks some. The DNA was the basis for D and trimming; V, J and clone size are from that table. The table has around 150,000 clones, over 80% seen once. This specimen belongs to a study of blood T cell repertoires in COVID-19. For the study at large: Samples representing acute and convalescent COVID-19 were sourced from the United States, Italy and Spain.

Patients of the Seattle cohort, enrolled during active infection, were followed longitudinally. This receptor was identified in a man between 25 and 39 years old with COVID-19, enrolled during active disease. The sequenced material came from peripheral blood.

The DNA for the CDR3 is TGCGCCAGCAGCTCCTACCGGGACAGGAGGAACTACGAGCAGTACTTC. This sequence encodes CASSSYRDRRNYEQYF. This chain connects TRBV5-1 to TRBJ2-7; 8 nucleotides align to TRBD1. The V gene's germline CDR1 is SGHRS and CDR2 YFSETQ. The CDR3 spans 16 residues. V gave up 3 bases and J gave up 3 bases; unmatched junction bases: 11. The full variable domain, rest sourced from reference TRBV5-1 and TRBJ2-7, is KAGVTQTPRYLIKTRGQQVTLSCSPISGHRSVSWYQQTPGQGLQFLFEYFSETQRNKGNFPGRFSGRQFSNSRSEMNVSTLELGDSALYLCASSSYRDRRNYEQYFGPGTRLTVT.